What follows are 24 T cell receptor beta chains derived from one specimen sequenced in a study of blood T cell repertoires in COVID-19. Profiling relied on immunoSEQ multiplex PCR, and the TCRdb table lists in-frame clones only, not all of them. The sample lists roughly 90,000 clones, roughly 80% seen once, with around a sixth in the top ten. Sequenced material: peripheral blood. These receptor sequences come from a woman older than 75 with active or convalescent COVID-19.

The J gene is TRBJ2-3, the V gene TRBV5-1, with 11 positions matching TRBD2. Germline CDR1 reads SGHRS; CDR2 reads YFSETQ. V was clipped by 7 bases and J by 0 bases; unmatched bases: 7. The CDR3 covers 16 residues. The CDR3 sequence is CASVRLAGSSTDTQYF. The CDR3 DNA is TGCGCCAGCGTTCGACTAGCGGGATCTAGCACAGATACGCAGTATTTT. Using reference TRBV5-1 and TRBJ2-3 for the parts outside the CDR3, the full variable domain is KAGVTQTPRYLIKTRGQQVTLSCSPISGHRSVSWYQQTPGQGLQFLFEYFSETQRNKGNFPGRFSGRQFSNSRSEMNVSTLELGDSALYLCASVRLAGSSTDTQYFGPGTRLTVL.

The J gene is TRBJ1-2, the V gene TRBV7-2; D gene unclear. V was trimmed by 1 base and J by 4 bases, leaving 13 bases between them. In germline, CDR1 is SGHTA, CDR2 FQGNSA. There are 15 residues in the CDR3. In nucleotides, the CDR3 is TGTGCCAGCAGCTTAGTCGGCCCTAGGAGCTATGGCTACACCTTC. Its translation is CASSLVGPRSYGYTF. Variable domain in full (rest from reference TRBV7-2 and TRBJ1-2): GAGVSQSPSNKVTEKGKDVELRCDPISGHTALYWYRQSLGQGLEFLIYFQGNSAPDKSGLPSDRFSAERTGGSVSTLTIQRTQQEDSAVYLCASSLVGPRSYGYTFGSGTRLTVV.

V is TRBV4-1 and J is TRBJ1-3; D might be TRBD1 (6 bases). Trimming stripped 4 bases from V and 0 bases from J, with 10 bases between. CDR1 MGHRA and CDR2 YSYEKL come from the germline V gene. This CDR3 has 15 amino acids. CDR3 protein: CASSRQVNSGNTIYF. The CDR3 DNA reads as TGCGCCAGCAGCCGACAGGTTAACTCTGGAAACACCATATATTTT.

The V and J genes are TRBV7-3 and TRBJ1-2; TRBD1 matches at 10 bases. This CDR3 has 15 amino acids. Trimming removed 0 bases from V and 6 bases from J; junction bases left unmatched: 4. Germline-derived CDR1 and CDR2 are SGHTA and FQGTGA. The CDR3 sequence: CASSLTGTGDNGYTF. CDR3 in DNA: TGTGCCAGCAGCTTAACGGGGACAGGGGATAATGGCTACACCTTC.

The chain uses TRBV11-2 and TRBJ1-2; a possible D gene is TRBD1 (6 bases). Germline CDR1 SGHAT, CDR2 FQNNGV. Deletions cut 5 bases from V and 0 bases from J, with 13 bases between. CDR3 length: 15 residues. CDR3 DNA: TGTGCCAGCAGCCCCGACAGGATTACTAACTATGGCTACACCTTC. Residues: CASSPDRITNYGYTF.

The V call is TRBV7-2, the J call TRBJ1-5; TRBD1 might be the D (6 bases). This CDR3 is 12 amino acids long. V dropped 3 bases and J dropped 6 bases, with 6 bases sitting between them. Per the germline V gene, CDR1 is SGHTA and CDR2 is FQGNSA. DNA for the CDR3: TGTGCCAGCAGCTTGGACAGTCAGCCCCAGCATTTT. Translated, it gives CASSLDSQPQHF.

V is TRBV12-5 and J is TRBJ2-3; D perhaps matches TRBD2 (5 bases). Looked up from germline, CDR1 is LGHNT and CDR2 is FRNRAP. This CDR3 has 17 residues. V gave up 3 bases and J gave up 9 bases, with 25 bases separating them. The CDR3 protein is CASGFTQGGSPMRTQYF. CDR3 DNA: TGTGCTAGTGGTTTCACCCAAGGAGGCTCCCCAATGCGGACGCAGTATTTT.

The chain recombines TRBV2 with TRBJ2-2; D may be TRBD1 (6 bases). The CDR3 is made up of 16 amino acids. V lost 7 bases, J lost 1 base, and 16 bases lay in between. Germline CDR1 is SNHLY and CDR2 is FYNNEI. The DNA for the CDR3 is TGTGCCAGCACCCCACTCGCAGGGGTGAACACCGGGGAGCTGTTTTTT. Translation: CASTPLAGVNTGELFF.

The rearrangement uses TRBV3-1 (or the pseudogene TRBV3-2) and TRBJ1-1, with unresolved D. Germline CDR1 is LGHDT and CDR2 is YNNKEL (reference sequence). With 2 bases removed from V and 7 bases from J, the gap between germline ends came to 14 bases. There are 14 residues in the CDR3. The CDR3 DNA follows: TGTGCCAGCAGCCAATCTCCAGAACTAAGTGAAGCTTTCTTT. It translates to CASSQSPELSEAFF.

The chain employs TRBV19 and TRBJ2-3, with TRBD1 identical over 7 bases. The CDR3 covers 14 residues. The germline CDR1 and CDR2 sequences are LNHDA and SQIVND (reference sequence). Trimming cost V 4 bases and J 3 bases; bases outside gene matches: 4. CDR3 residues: CASSTGQYTDTQYF. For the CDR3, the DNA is TGTGCCAGTAGTACGGGACAGTATACAGATACGCAGTATTTT.

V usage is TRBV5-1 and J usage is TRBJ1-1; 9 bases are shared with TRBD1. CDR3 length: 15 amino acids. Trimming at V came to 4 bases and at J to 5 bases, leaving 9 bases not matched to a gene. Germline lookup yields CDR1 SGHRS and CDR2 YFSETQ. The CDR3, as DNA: TGCGCCAGCAGCAGGGGGACGGGACAGGGAACTGAAGCTTTCTTT. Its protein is CASSRGTGQGTEAFF.

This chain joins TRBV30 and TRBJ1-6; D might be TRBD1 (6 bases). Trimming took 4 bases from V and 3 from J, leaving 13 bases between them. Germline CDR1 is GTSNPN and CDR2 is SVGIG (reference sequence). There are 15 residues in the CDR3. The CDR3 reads CAWTTGIIYNSPLHF. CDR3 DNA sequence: TGTGCCTGGACAACAGGGATAATCTATAATTCACCCCTCCACTTT.

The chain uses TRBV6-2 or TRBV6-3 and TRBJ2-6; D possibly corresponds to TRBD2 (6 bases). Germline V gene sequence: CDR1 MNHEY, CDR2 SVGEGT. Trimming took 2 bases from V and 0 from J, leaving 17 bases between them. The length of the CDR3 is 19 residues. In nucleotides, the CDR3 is TGTGCCAGCAGTTACCCCGGTTATGCGGGGAACTCTGGGGCCAACGTCCTGACTTTC. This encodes CASSYPGYAGNSGANVLTF.

The CDR3 DNA reads as TGTGCCAGCAGCCCACAAGCAGGGTTAGGCTACACCTTC. Its translation is CASSPQAGLGYTF. This rearrangement joins TRBV7-9 to TRBJ1-2, with a tentative D call TRBD1 (5 bases). Germline CDR1 and CDR2: SEHNR and FQNEAQ (reference sequence). Trimming removed 5 bases from V and 8 bases from J, with 15 bases in between. The CDR3 is 13 amino acids.

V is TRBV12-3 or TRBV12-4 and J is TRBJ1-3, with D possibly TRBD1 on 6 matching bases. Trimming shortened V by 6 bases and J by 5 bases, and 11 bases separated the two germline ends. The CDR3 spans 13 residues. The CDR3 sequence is CASRADSRNTIYF. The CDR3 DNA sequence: TGTGCCAGCAGGGCGGACAGCCGAAACACCATATATTTT.

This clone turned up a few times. CDR3 region: CASSYSGPGLAGVRVQETQYF. For the CDR3, the DNA is TGTGCCAGCAGTTACTCGGGCCCGGGACTAGCGGGAGTGAGAGTGCAAGAGACCCAGTACTTC. The rearrangement links TRBV6-2 or TRBV6-3 to TRBJ2-5, with TRBD2 identical over 14 bases. J gave up 2 bases and V 0 bases, and 14 bases lay outside the gene matches. There are 21 residues in the CDR3. Germline loops: CDR1 MNHEY, CDR2 SVGEGT.

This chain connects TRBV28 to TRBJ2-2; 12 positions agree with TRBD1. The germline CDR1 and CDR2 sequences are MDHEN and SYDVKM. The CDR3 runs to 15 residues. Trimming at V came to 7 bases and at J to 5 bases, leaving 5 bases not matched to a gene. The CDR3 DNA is TGTGCCAGCAACCGGGACAGGGGGCTTACCGGGGAGCTGTTTTTT. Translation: CASNRDRGLTGELFF.

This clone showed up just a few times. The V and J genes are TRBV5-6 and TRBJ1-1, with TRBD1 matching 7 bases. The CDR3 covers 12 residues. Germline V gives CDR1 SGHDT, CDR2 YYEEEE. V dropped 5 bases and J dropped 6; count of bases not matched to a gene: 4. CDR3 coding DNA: TGTGCCAGCAGTTGGGGGACAGCTGAAGCTTTCTTT. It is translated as CASSWGTAEAFF.

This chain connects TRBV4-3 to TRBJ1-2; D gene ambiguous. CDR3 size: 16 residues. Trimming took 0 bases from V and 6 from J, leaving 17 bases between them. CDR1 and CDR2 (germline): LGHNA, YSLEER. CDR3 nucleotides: TGCGCCAGCAGCCAAGATATTACGGGTAACTATGATGGCTACACCTTC. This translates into CASSQDITGNYDGYTF.

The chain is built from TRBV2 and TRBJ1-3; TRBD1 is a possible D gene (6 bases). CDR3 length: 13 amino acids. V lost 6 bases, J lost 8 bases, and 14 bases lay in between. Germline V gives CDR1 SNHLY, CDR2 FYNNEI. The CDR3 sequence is CASRAGARDTIYF. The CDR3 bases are TGTGCCAGCAGGGCAGGGGCGCGGGACACCATATATTTT.

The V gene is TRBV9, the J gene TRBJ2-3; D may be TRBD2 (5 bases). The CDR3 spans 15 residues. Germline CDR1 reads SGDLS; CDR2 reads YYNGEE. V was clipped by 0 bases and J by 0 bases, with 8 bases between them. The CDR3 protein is CASSVGTSSTDTQYF. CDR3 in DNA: TGTGCCAGCAGCGTAGGGACTTCTAGCACAGATACGCAGTATTTT.

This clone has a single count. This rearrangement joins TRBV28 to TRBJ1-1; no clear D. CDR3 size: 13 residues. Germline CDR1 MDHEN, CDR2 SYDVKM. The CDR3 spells CASSGGGNTEAFF. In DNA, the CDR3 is TGTGCTTCAAGCGGCGGTGGGAACACTGAAGCTTTCTTT.

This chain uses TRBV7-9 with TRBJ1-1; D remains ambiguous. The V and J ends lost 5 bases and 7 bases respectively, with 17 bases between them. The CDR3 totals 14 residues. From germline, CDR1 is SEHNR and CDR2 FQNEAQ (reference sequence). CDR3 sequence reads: CASSPVRGRGEAFF. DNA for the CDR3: TGTGCCAGCAGCCCCGTTCGAGGGCGTGGTGAAGCTTTCTTT.

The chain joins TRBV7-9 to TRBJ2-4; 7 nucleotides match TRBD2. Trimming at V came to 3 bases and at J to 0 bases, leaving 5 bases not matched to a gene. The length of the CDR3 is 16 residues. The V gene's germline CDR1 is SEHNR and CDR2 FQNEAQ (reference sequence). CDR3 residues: CASSFEGEGAKNIQYF. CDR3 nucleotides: TGTGCCAGCAGCTTTGAAGGGGAGGGAGCCAAAAACATTCAGTACTTC.